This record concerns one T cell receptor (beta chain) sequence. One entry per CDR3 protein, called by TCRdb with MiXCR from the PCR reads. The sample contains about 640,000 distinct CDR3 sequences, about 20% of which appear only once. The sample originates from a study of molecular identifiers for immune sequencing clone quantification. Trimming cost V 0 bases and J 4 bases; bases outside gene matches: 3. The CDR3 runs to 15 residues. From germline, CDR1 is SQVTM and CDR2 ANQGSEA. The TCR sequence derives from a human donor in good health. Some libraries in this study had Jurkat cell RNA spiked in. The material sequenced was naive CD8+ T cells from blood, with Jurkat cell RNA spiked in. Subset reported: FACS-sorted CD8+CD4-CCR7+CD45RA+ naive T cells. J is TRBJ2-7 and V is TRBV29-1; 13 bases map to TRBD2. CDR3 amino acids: CSVEDPGLAGYEQYF. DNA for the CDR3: TGCAGCGTTGAAGATCCGGGACTAGCGGGATACGAGCAGTACTTC.